The T cell receptor beta chain under discussion was sequenced for a study of blood T cells in healthy people across ages. Study-wide results and caveats: The diversity estimates, figures obtained from one million T cells, were considered underestimates.

Notes on this clonotype: The antigen is unknown.

Trimming took 4 bases from V and 0 from J, leaving 13 bases between them. Germline V gene data show CDR1 as SGHVS and CDR2 as FQNEAQ. The CDR3 covers 15 residues. It was roughly 10 milliliters of peripheral blood that were drawn from each donor. Together with a sample-barcoded 5' primer, a J-beta primer mix was included in a second PCR lasting about 6 to 11 cycles. TCRdb re-derived calls from the 5' RACE reads in MiXCR, one entry per CDR3 protein. This table has 850,000 to 1,100,000 distinct CDR3 sequences, more than 30% appearing once. The receptor was derived from a man aged 18 to 29 in good health. The genes are TRBV7-8 and TRBJ2-7, with D uncertain. Sequenced material: blood. CDR3 DNA sequence: TGTGCCAGCAGCTCCCGACGGTTTAGCTCCTACGAGCAGTACTTC. This translates into CASSSRRFSSYEQYF.